The rows below give T cell receptor beta chains drawn from one sample of a study of regulatory T cells in long-lasting Graves disease. One entry per CDR3 protein results from TCRdb running MiXCR on the multiplex PCR reads. The data contain about 620,000 distinct CDR3 sequences, roughly 15% of them singletons. These sequences were also reported in another study, on T cells in Graves' hyperthyroidism and ophthalmopathy.

Source: peripheral blood mononuclear cells (PBMCs), taken at new diagnosis, from a patient treated with antithyroid drugs. The receptors shown here come from a woman aged 25 to 45 with Graves disease. The CDR3 runs from the conserved cysteine through the conserved F or W. The D gene is left open where the match is weak. Size tells how often a clone was seen (once, few, many) or the class of an expanded clone, and some rows leave it out.

D gene: -; V gene: TRBV7-9; clone size: many; J gene: TRBJ2-3; CDR3 DNA: TGTGCCAGCAGTCGACTACGGACAGATACGCAGTATTTT; CDR3 protein: CASSRLRTDTQYF
D gene: -; V gene: TRBV7-9; clone size: -; J gene: TRBJ2-1; CDR3 DNA: TGTGCCAGCAGCTTGGCGACTAGAAGCAGTGAGCAGTTCTTC; CDR3 protein: CASSLATRSSEQFF
D gene: -; V gene: TRBV24-1; clone size: -; J gene: TRBJ2-1; CDR3 DNA: TGTGCCACCAGTGATTACGAGGGTAAGAGTTACAATGAGCAGTTCTTC; CDR3 protein: CATSDYEGKSYNEQFF
D gene: -; V gene: TRBV6-1; clone size: -; J gene: TRBJ1-4; CDR3 DNA: TGTGCCAGCAGTGAGGGCAGGGTATATGAAAAACTGTTTTTT; CDR3 protein: CASSEGRVYEKLFF
D gene: TRBD1; V gene: TRBV5-1; clone size: -; J gene: TRBJ2-4; CDR3 DNA: TGCGCCAGCAGCCCAAGCACATTGACAGGGGGGGCCAAAAACATTCAGTACTTC; CDR3 protein: CASSPSTLTGGAKNIQYF
D gene: -; V gene: TRBV5-1; clone size: few; J gene: TRBJ1-4; CDR3 DNA: TGCGCCAGCAGCTTGGCGCGAGTAGGTGGTGAAAAACTGTTTTTT; CDR3 protein: CASSLARVGGEKLFF
D gene: TRBD1; V gene: TRBV28; clone size: many; J gene: TRBJ1-5; CDR3 DNA: TGTGCCAGCAGTTCAGCCACCGGGACAGCTAATCAGCCCCAGCATTTT; CDR3 protein: CASSSATGTANQPQHF
D gene: TRBD1; V gene: TRBV5-1; clone size: few; J gene: TRBJ2-6; CDR3 DNA: TGCGCCAGCAGCGGACGGACAGGAACTGGGGCCAACGTCCTGACTTTC; CDR3 protein: CASSGRTGTGANVLTF
D gene: -; V gene: TRBV10-3; clone size: -; J gene: TRBJ1-6; CDR3 DNA: TGTGCCACCAGTGACGGCAGGTCGAGCTCCTATAATTCACCCCTCCACTTT; CDR3 protein: CATSDGRSSSYNSPLHF
D gene: -; V gene: TRBV2; clone size: once; J gene: TRBJ2-7; CDR3 DNA: TGTGCCAGCAGTGATTTGGGGATCGGATACGAGCAGTACTTC; CDR3 protein: CASSDLGIGYEQYF
D gene: TRBD1; V gene: TRBV18; clone size: many; J gene: TRBJ2-5; CDR3 DNA: TGTGCCAGCAGCCCGGGACAGGGAAAAGAGACCCAGTACTTC; CDR3 protein: CASSPGQGKETQYF
D gene: -; V gene: TRBV12-3/TRBV12-4; clone size: many; J gene: TRBJ2-3; CDR3 DNA: TGTGCCAGCAGTTTAGCGCTAAGGCCTAGCAGCACAGATACGCAGTATTTT; CDR3 protein: CASSLALRPSSTDTQYF
D gene: -; V gene: TRBV19; clone size: -; J gene: TRBJ2-7; CDR3 DNA: TGTGCCAGTAGTATCATACACAGCTCCTACGAGCAGTACTTC; CDR3 protein: CASSIIHSSYEQYF
D gene: -; V gene: TRBV20-1; clone size: many; J gene: TRBJ1-1; CDR3 DNA: TGCAGTGCCAGACAGACGTTGAACACTGAAGCTTTCTTT; CDR3 protein: CSARQTLNTEAFF
D gene: TRBD2; V gene: TRBV30; clone size: -; J gene: TRBJ2-2; CDR3 DNA: TGTGCCTGGAGAGGCGGGAGGGCCGGGTTATACACCGGGGAGCTGTTTTTT; CDR3 protein: CAWRGGRAGLYTGELFF
D gene: TRBD1; V gene: TRBV24-1; clone size: many; J gene: TRBJ1-2; CDR3 DNA: TGTGCCACCAGTGCAGGGACAGGACTTGGCTATGGCTACACCTTC; CDR3 protein: CATSAGTGLGYGYTF
D gene: -; V gene: TRBV13; clone size: few; J gene: TRBJ2-1; CDR3 DNA: TGTGCCAGCAGCTTAGGCGGGCCGACCTACAATGAGCAGTTCTTC; CDR3 protein: CASSLGGPTYNEQFF
D gene: -; V gene: TRBV27; clone size: many; J gene: TRBJ2-1; CDR3 DNA: TGTGCCAGCAGTCCCCGTGATAGTCCCCTTTACAATGAGCAGTTCTTC; CDR3 protein: CASSPRDSPLYNEQFF
D gene: TRBD2; V gene: TRBV10-3; clone size: few; J gene: TRBJ2-1; CDR3 DNA: TGTGCCATCAGTGAGCCGGGGGCGGGAGGGTTTTCCGGTGAGCAGTTCTTC; CDR3 protein: CAISEPGAGGFSGEQFF
D gene: -; V gene: TRBV30; clone size: many; J gene: TRBJ1-1; CDR3 DNA: TGTGCCTGGCACCGGGGGGGCCCGAACACTGAAGCTTTCTTT; CDR3 protein: CAWHRGGPNTEAFF
D gene: -; V gene: TRBV7-9; clone size: few; J gene: TRBJ2-1; CDR3 DNA: TGTGCCAGCACCTCACCCCGGTCCCGGGTCGTAAATGAGCAGTTCTTC; CDR3 protein: CASTSPRSRVVNEQFF
D gene: -; V gene: TRBV20-1; clone size: -; J gene: TRBJ1-1; CDR3 DNA: TGCAGTGCTTTGACACTGAACACTGAAGCTTTCTTT; CDR3 protein: CSALTLNTEAFF
D gene: TRBD2; V gene: TRBV29-1; clone size: few; J gene: TRBJ2-7; CDR3 DNA: TGCAGCGTTGTATACCTAGCGGGGGACGAGCAGTACTTC; CDR3 protein: CSVVYLAGDEQYF
D gene: TRBD1; V gene: TRBV9; clone size: -; J gene: TRBJ1-6; CDR3 DNA: TGTGCCAGCAGCGTAGAACGGGGTGACAGGGAGAATGTGCGGTCACCCCTCCACTTT; CDR3 protein: CASSVERGDRENVRSPLHF
D gene: -; V gene: TRBV5-1; clone size: -; J gene: TRBJ1-2; CDR3 DNA: TGCGCCAGCAGCTTGGAACCGACCTATGGCTACACCTTC; CDR3 protein: CASSLEPTYGYTF
D gene: TRBD1; V gene: TRBV2; clone size: -; J gene: TRBJ1-5; CDR3 DNA: TGTGCCAGCAGGGGCGGACAGGGGTCTCCTCTAAATCAGCCCCAGCATTTT; CDR3 protein: CASRGGQGSPLNQPQHF
D gene: TRBD2; V gene: TRBV28; clone size: many; J gene: TRBJ2-3; CDR3 DNA: TGTGCCAGCAGTCGGACTAGCGGATTCACAGATACGCAGTATTTT; CDR3 protein: CASSRTSGFTDTQYF
D gene: -; V gene: TRBV6-1; clone size: many; J gene: TRBJ1-5; CDR3 DNA: TGTGCCAGCAGTGACGGGCTCCGTCAGCCCCAGCATTTT; CDR3 protein: CASSDGLRQPQHF
D gene: -; V gene: TRBV28; clone size: -; J gene: TRBJ1-4; CDR3 DNA: TGTGCCAGCAGTTTAAGGTGGGGAAATGAAAGACTGTTTTTT; CDR3 protein: CASSLRWGNERLFF
D gene: -; V gene: TRBV29-1; clone size: -; J gene: TRBJ1-5; CDR3 DNA: TGCAGCGTTGGGGGGGGCCTCAATCAGCCCCAGCATTTT; CDR3 protein: CSVGGGLNQPQHF
D gene: TRBD1; V gene: TRBV28; clone size: -; J gene: TRBJ2-6; CDR3 DNA: TGTGCCCACAGGGGAAATCCCGGGGCCAACGTCCTGACTTTC; CDR3 protein: CAHRGNPGANVLTF
D gene: TRBD1; V gene: TRBV9; clone size: -; J gene: TRBJ1-3; CDR3 DNA: TGTGCCAGCAGCGTAGCCACTACAGGGGGGGAAAACACCATATATTTT; CDR3 protein: CASSVATTGGENTIYF
D gene: -; V gene: TRBV6-2/TRBV6-3; clone size: few; J gene: TRBJ2-6; CDR3 DNA: TGTGCCAGCAGCCCCGAGGGGGTCTTACCTGGGGCCAACGTCCTGACTTTC; CDR3 protein: CASSPEGVLPGANVLTF
D gene: -; V gene: TRBV2; clone size: many; J gene: TRBJ1-5; CDR3 DNA: TGTGCCAGCAGTGAAGAAGGCAGGGGCAATCAGCCCCAGCATTTT; CDR3 protein: CASSEEGRGNQPQHF
D gene: TRBD2; V gene: TRBV7-8; clone size: -; J gene: TRBJ2-7; CDR3 DNA: TGTGCCAGCAGCCCCGCTAGCGGGACCCCCTACGAGCAGTACTTC; CDR3 protein: CASSPASGTPYEQYF
D gene: -; V gene: TRBV30; clone size: -; J gene: TRBJ2-2; CDR3 DNA: TGTGCCTGGCAGGACTTCGGGGAGCTGTTTTTT; CDR3 protein: CAWQDFGELFF
D gene: TRBD2; V gene: TRBV28; clone size: many; J gene: TRBJ2-7; CDR3 DNA: TGTGCCAGCAGTTCCCCAGCGGGGTTAAGAAACGAGCAGTACTTC; CDR3 protein: CASSSPAGLRNEQYF
D gene: TRBD2; V gene: TRBV29-1; clone size: -; J gene: TRBJ2-3; CDR3 DNA: TGCAGCGTCCCTAGCGGCGCGTGGGATACGCAGTATTTT; CDR3 protein: CSVPSGAWDTQYF
D gene: TRBD2; V gene: TRBV6-1; clone size: many; J gene: TRBJ2-7; CDR3 DNA: TGTGCCAGCAGTGGGGAGGGCTACGAGCAGTACTTC; CDR3 protein: CASSGEGYEQYF
D gene: -; V gene: TRBV20-1; clone size: -; J gene: TRBJ2-5; CDR3 DNA: TGCAGTGCTAGGTCTAGCCGGGAGACCCAGTACTTC; CDR3 protein: CSARSSRETQYF